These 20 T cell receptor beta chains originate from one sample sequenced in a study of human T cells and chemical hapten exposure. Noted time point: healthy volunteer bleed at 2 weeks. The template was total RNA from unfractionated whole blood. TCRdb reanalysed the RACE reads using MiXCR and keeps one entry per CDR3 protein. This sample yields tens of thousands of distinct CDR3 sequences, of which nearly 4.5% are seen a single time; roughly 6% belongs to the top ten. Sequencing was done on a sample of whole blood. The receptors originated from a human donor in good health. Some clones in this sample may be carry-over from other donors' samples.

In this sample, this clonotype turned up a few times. CDR3 region: CASSPWTSGRAGNNEQFF. CDR3 in DNA: TGTGCCAGTAGTCCCTGGACTAGCGGGAGGGCCGGAAACAATGAGCAGTTCTTC. The rearrangement uses TRBV19 and TRBJ2-1; 15 nucleotides match TRBD2. Germline V gene sequence: CDR1 LNHDA, CDR2 SQIVND (reference sequence). The CDR3 extends over 18 amino acids. With V trimmed by 5 bases and J by 5 bases, 10 bases remained unmatched.

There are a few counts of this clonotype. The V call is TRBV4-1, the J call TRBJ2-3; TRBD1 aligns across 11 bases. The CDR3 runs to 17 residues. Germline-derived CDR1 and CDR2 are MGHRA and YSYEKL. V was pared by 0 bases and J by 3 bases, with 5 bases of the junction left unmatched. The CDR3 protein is CASSQEADRGQTDTQYF. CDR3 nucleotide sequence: TGCGCCAGCAGCCAAGAGGCGGACAGGGGGCAAACAGATACGCAGTATTTT.

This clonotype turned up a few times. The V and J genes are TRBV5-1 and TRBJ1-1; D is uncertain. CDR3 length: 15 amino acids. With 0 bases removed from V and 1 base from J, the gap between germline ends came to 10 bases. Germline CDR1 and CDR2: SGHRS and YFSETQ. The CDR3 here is CASSLEGNRNTEAFF. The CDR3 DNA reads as TGCGCCAGCAGCTTGGAAGGGAATAGGAACACTGAAGCTTTCTTT.

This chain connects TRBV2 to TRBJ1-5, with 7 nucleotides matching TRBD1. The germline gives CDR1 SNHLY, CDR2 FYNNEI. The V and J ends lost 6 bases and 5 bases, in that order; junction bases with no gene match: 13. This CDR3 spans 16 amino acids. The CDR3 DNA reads TGTGCCAGCAGGAAAGATCCGGGACAGATTTATCAGCCCCAGCATTTT. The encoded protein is CASRKDPGQIYQPQHF.

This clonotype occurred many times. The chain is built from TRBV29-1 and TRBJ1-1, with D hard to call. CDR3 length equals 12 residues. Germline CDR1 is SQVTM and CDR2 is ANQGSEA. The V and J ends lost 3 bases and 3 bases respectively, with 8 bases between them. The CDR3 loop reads CSVERGYTEAFF. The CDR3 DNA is TGCAGCGTTGAGCGGGGTTACACTGAAGCTTTCTTT.

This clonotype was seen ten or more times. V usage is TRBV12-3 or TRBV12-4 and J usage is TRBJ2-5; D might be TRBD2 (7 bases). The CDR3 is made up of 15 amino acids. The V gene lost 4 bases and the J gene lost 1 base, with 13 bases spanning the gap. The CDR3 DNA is TGTGCCAGCAGTTGGGGGGGGGGCCCCCAAGAGACCCAGTACTTC. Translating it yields CASSWGGGPQETQYF.

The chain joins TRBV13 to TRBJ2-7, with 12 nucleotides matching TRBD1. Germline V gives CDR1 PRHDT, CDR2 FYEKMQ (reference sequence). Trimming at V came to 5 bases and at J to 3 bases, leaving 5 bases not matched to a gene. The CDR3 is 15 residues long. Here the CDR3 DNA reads TGTGCCAGCAGCGCAGGGACAGGGGGCCTCTACGAGCAGTACTTC. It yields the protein CASSAGTGGLYEQYF.

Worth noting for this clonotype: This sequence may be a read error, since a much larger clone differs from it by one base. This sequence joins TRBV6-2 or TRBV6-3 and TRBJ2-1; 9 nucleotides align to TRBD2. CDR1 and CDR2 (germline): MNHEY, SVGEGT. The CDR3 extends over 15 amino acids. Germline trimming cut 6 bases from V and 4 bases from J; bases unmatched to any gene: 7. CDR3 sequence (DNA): TGTGCCAGCAGCATGCTAGCGGGGTGTTACAATGAGCAGTTCTTC. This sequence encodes CASSMLAGCYNEQFF.

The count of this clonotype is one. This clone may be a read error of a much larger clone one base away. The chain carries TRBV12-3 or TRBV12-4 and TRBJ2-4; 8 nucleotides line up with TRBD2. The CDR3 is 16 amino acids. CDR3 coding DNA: TGTGCCAGCACCCCGGGACTAGTTCAAGCCAAAAACATTAAGTACTTC. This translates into CASTPGLVQAKNIKYF.

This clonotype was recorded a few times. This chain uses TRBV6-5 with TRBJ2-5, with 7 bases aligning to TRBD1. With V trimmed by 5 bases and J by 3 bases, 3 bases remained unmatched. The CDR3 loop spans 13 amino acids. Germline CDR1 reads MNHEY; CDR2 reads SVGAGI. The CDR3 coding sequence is TGTGCCAGCAGTCGACAGGGAAAAGAGACCCAGTACTTC. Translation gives CASSRQGKETQYF.

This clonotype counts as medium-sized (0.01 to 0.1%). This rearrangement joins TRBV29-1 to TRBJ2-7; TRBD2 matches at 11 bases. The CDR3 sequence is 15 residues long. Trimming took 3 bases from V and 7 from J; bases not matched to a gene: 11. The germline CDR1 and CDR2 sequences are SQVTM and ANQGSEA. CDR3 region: CSVEVGTSGRGEQYF. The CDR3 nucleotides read TGCAGCGTTGAGGTGGGCACTAGCGGGAGAGGAGAGCAGTACTTC.

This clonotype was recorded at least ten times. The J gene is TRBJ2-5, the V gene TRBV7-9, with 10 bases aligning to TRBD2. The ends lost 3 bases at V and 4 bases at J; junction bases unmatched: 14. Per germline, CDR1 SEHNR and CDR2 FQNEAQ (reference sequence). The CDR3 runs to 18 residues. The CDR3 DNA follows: TGTGCCAGCAGCTTCCCACTAGCGGGATCCGGGCGAGGAGAGACCCAGTACTTC. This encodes CASSFPLAGSGRGETQYF.

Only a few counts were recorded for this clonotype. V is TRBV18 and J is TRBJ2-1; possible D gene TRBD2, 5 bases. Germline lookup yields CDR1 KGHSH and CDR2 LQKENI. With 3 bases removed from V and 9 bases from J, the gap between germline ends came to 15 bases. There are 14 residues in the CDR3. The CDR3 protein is CASSPKGVASEQFF. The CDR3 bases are TGTGCCAGCTCACCTAAGGGAGTGGCGAGTGAGCAGTTCTTC. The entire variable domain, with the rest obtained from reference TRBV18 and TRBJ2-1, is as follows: NAGVMQNPRHLVRRRGQEARLRCSPMKGHSHVYWYRQLPEEGLKFMVYLQKENIIDESGMPKERFSAEFPKEGPSILRIQQVVRGDSAAYFCASSPKGVASEQFFGPGTRLTVL.

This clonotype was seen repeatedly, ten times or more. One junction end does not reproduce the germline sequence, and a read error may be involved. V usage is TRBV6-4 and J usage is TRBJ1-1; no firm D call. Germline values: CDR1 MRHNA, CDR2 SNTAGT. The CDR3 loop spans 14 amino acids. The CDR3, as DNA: TGTGCCAGCAGAGACTCCCGGTCACAGCGTGAAGCTTTCTTT. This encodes CASRDSRSQREAFF.

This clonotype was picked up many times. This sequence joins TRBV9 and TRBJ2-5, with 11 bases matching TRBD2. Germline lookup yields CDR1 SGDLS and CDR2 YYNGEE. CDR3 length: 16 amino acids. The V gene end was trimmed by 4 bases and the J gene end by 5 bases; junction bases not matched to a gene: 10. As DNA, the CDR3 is TGTGCCAGCAGCCCGCCGGGACTAGCGGATGAGGAGACCCAGTACTTC. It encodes CASSPPGLADEETQYF.

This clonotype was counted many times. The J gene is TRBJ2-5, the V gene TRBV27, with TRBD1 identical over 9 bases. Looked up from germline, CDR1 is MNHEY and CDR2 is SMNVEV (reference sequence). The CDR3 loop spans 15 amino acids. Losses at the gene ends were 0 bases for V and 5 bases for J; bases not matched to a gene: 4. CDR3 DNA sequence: TGTGCCAGCAGTTTATCTGGGACAGGGCGCGAGACCCAGTACTTC. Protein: CASSLSGTGRETQYF.

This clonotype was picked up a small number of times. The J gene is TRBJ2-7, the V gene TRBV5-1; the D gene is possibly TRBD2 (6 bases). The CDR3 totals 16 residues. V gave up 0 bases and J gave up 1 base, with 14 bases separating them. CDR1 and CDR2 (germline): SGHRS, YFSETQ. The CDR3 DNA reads TGCGCCAGCAGCTTGGGCGGAGGCGGGGTTTCCTACGAGCAGTACTTC. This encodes CASSLGGGGVSYEQYF.

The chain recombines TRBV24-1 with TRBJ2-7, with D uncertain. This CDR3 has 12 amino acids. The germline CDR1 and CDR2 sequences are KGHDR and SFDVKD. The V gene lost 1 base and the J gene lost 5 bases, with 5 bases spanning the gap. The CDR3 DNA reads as TGTGCCACCAGTGATTTTGGGGACGAGCAGTACTTC. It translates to CATSDFGDEQYF.

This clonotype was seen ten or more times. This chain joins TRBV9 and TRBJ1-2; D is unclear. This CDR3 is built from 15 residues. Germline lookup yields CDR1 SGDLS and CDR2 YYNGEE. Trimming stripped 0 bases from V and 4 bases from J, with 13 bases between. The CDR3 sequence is CASSVAQREPYGYTF. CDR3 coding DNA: TGTGCCAGCAGCGTAGCTCAACGGGAGCCCTATGGCTACACCTTC.

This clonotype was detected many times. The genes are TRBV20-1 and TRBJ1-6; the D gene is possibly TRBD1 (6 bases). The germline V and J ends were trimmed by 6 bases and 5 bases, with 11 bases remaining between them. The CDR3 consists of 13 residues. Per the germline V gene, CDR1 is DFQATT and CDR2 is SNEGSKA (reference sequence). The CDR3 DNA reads TGCAGTGCAGCAACAGGGAATAATTCACCCCTCCACTTT. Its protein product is CSAATGNNSPLHF.